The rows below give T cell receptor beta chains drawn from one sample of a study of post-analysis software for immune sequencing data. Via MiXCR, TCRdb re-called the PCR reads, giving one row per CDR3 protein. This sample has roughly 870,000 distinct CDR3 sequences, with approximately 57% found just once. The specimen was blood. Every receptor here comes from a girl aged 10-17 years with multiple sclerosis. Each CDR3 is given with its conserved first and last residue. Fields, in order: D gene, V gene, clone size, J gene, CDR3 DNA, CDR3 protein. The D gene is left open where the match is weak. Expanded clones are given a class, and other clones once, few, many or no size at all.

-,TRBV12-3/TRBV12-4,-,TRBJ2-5,TGTGCCAGCAAGGGGGGAGCTGGGGAGACCCAGTACTTC,CASKGGAGETQYF
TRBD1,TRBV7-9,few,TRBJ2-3,TGTGCCAGCAGCTCACCTGGGACAGGTGTCGATACGCAGTATTTT,CASSSPGTGVDTQYF
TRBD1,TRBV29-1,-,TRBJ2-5,TGCAGCGTTGTACGCTGGGACAGGAATCCGGAGACCCAGTACTTC,CSVVRWDRNPETQYF
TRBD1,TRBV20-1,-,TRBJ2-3,TGCAGTGCTAGTTTGGACAGGGATACAGATACGCAGTATTTT,CSASLDRDTDTQYF
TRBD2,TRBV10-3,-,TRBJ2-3,TGTGCCATCAGTGGTCGGAGGCTAGCGGGGGACCTCACAGATACGCAGTATTTT,CAISGRRLAGDLTDTQYF
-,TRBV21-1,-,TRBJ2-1,TGTGCCAGCAGCAAAGTGTCTCCGGGACAGTCCTACAATGAGCAGTTCTTC,CASSKVSPGQSYNEQFF
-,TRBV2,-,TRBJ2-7,TGTGCCAGCAGTGAAATAGTGGGGAGGGGGACCTACGAGCAGTACTTC,CASSEIVGRGTYEQYF
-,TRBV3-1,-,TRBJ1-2,TGTGCCAGCAGCGCAGATACCTATGGCTACACCTTC,CASSADTYGYTF
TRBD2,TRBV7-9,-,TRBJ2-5,TGTGCCAGCAGCTTAGCGACGGCTAGCGGGAGGAATACCCAGTACTTC,CASSLATASGRNTQYF
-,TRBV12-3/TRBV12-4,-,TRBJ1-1,TGTGCCAGCAGTTTACACCGAGACGCTTTCTTT,CASSLHRDAFF
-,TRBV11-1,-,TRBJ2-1,TGTGCCAGCAGCTCTATCCCAACCCGGCCCTACAATGAGCAGTTCTTC,CASSSIPTRPYNEQFF
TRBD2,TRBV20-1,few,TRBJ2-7,TGCAGTGCTAGAGATGGGGGGGAGACCTACGAGCAGTACTTC,CSARDGGETYEQYF
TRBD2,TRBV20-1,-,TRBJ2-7,TGCAGTGCTACCTCGGGACTAGCGGGATACGAGCAGTACTTC,CSATSGLAGYEQYF
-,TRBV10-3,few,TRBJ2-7,TGTGCCATCAGTGACAGCAGTAGCTCCTACGAGCAGTACTTC,CAISDSSSSYEQYF
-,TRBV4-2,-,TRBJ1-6,TGTGCCAGCAGCCGGGAACCGAGCTCCTATAATTCACCCCTCCACTTT,CASSREPSSYNSPLHF
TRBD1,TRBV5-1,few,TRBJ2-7,TGCGCCAGCAGTTTTCGGACAGGGACCTACGAGCAGTACTTC,CASSFRTGTYEQYF
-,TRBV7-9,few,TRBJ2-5,TGTGCCAGCAGCTTACCTACAGGAATCCAAGAGACCCAGTACTTC,CASSLPTGIQETQYF
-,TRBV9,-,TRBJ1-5,TGTGCCAGCAGCGTAGAATGGAATCAGCCCCAGCATTTT,CASSVEWNQPQHF
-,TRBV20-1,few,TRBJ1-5,TGCAGTGCAAATGGGGGAAGCAATCAGCCCCAGCATTTT,CSANGGSNQPQHF
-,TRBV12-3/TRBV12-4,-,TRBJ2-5,TGTGCCAGCACCTACGGACCTAGGAGGAGCTCGGGGTACTTC,CASTYGPRRSSGYF
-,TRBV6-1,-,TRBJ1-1,TGTGCCAGCATCCGGAAGGATCCGGGAGACACTGAAGCTTTCTTT,CASIRKDPGDTEAFF
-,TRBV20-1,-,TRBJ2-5,TGCAGTGCTAGAGATCGGGAGGCAGGGGGACTCCAAGAGACCCAGTACTTC,CSARDREAGGLQETQYF
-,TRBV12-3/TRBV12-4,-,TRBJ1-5,TGTGCCAGCAGTTTAGGCGGGTCTCAGCCCCAGCATTTT,CASSLGGSQPQHF
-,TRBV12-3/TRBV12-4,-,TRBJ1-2,TGTGCCAGCAGTTTATGGCGAGGGGGGATCGGTGGCTACACCTTC,CASSLWRGGIGGYTF
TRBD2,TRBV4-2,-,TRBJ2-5,TGTGCCAGCAGCGCCCCAGGGAGCGGGGGTCTGGAGACCCAGTACTTC,CASSAPGSGGLETQYF
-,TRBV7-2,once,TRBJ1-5,TGTGTCAGCAGCTTAGAAGGCAGGGCTCCTCATCAGCCCCAGCATTTT,CVSSLEGRAPHQPQHF
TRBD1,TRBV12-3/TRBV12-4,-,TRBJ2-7,TGTGCCAGCAGTTTAATGTTGGACAGGGGGAGCGAGCAGTACTTC,CASSLMLDRGSEQYF
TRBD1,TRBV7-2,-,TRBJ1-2,TGTGCCAGCACCTTGACAGGGGTGGATAACTATGGCTACACCTTC,CASTLTGVDNYGYTF
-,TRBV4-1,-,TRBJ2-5,TGCGCCAGCAGGGGACCCAACCAGGGCGTAGATCAAGAGACCCAGTACTTC,CASRGPNQGVDQETQYF
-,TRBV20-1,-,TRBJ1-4,TGCAGTGCTAGGAGCAGGAACGGAAAACTGTTTTTT,CSARSRNGKLFF
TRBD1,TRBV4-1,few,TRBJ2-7,TGCGCCAGCAGCCAGGAAGGGCCACAGGGGGCGTGGGAGCAGTACTTC,CASSQEGPQGAWEQYF
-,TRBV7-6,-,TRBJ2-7,TGTGCCAGCAGCTTAATTCGTGGGTCCGAGCAGTACTTC,CASSLIRGSEQYF
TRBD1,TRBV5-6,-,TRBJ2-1,TGTGCCAGCAGCTCCTCTCGTACAGGGGGTTTTTCCTACGAGCAGTTCTTC,CASSSSRTGGFSYEQFF
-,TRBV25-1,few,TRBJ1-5,TGTGCCAGCAGTATAAACGGGATCAATCAGCCCCAGCATTTT,CASSINGINQPQHF
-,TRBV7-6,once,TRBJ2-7,TGTGCCAGCAGCCCTAGCCCGGTTGCAAGGGCGGGTACCGCGTACGAGCAGTACTTC,CASSPSPVARAGTAYEQYF
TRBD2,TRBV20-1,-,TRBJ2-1,TGCAGTGCCAAGCTAGCGGCGAGCTACAATGAGCAGTTCTTC,CSAKLAASYNEQFF
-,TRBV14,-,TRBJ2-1,TGTGCCAGCAGCCAAGAGCTAGCAATCGAGCAGTTCTTC,CASSQELAIEQFF
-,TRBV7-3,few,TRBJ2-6,TGTGCCAGCAGCCCTCAGGTGTCTGGGGCCAACGTCCTGACTTTC,CASSPQVSGANVLTF
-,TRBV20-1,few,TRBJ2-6,TGCAGTGAGCCGTTGACCCGACCGGAGGAGGCCAACGTCCTGACTTTC,CSEPLTRPEEANVLTF
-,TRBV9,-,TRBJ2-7,TGTGCCAGCAGCGTTGGCAGGGATCCCCACGAGCAGTACTTC,CASSVGRDPHEQYF
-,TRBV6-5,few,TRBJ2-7,TGTGCCAGCAGTCTCATGACAGCGCCAGGGCTTCACGAGCAGTACTTC,CASSLMTAPGLHEQYF
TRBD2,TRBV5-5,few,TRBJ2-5,TGTGCCAGTTTCCCCCTAGCGGGAGGCCCCAACGACAATGAGCAGTACTTC,CASFPLAGGPNDNEQYF
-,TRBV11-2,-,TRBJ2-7,TGTGCCAGCAGCTTTATCCCGGGGTGGCTCTTAGACTACGAGCAGTACTTC,CASSFIPGWLLDYEQYF
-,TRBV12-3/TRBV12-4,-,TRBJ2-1,TGTGCCAGCAGGCCGACTCGGGGCCTTTACAATGAGCAGTTCTTC,CASRPTRGLYNEQFF
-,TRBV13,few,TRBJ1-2,TGTGCCAGCAGCTTCCGTGGGCATAACCTCTACACCTTC,CASSFRGHNLYTF
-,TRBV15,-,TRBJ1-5,TGTGCCATCAGCTCCAAACTAAGGGAAGGGTTATATCAGCCCCAGCATTTT,CAISSKLREGLYQPQHF
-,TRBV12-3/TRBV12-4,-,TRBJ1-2,TGTGCCAGCAGGTCCCCAACCGGCGGTGCGGGAGGCTACACCTTC,CASRSPTGGAGGYTF
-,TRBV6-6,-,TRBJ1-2,TGTGCCAGCAGTTACTTGAGGTCCGGCACCAACTATGGCTACACCTTC,CASSYLRSGTNYGYTF
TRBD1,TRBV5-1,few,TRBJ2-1,TGCGCCAGCAGCTTGCCCGGGACAGGTAACAATGAGCAGTTCTTC,CASSLPGTGNNEQFF
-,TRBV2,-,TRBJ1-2,TGTGCCAGCAGGATACAGGGTTACACCTTC,CASRIQGYTF
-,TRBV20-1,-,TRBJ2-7,TGCAGTGCTAAATCGTCGGGGTACGAGCAGTACTTC,CSAKSSGYEQYF
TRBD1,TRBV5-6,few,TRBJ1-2,TGTGCCAGCAGCCCGGGGACAGCCCAGGGCGGCTACACCTTC,CASSPGTAQGGYTF
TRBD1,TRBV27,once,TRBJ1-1,TGTGCCAGCAGTTTATCAAGGACAGGGATGAACACTGAAGCTTTCTTT,CASSLSRTGMNTEAFF